The clone carrying this TCR beta chain has just one count. Germline-derived CDR1 and CDR2 are LNHDA and SQIVND (reference sequence). Trimming pared 2 bases from V and 4 bases from J, leaving 20 bases between. The CDR3 is made up of 17 amino acids. The data were taken from a study of blood T cell repertoires in COVID-19. Authors' data handling: Quantification of nucleated cells was approximated via reference gene primer amplification. Only in-frame clones appear in the TCRdb table, and some are missing; sequencing was by immunoSEQ multiplex PCR. Clonal size and the V and J genes are those of that table, whereas D and trimming came from the DNA. The profile shows about 69,000 clones, roughly 80% of them singletons.

Source material: peripheral blood. The gene calls are TRBV19 and TRBJ1-1; no clear D gene. The TCR comes from an elderly woman with acute or convalescent COVID-19. The CDR3 loop is CASSITSTNSRPTEAFF. CDR3 coding DNA: TGTGCCAGTAGTATAACATCGACTAATTCCCGGCCCACTGAAGCTTTCTTT.